These 20 T cell receptor beta chains originate from one sample sequenced in a study of response to subunit inactivated influenza vaccine. TCRdb fed the RT-PCR reads into MiXCR, producing one record per CDR3 protein. The sample has roughly 650,000 distinct CDR3 sequences, approximately 14% seen once. The source material was PBMCs from blood, sampled 12 days after vaccination. The receptors shown here come from a man aged 50 to 59 who received an inactivated influenza vaccine.

This clonotype has just a few counts. The rearrangement links TRBV18 to TRBJ2-3; 11 bases align to TRBD2. This CDR3 contains 17 residues. V shed 3 bases, J shed 5 bases, and the junction held 10 bases outside the gene matches. Germline V CDR1 and CDR2: KGHSH, LQKENI. CDR3 region: CASSPRLAGGGIDTQYF. CDR3 coding DNA: TGTGCCAGCTCACCGCGCCTAGCGGGAGGTGGGATAGATACGCAGTATTTT.

This clonotype was seen a handful of times. The chain couples TRBV6-5 to TRBJ1-2, with 9 bases matching TRBD1. V lost 4 bases, J lost 4 bases, and 7 bases stayed unmatched. Germline V gene sequence: CDR1 MNHEY, CDR2 SVGAGI. The CDR3 is 15 amino acids. CDR3 coding DNA: TGTGCCAGCAGTTCCCCGGGACAGGGAATCTATGGCTACACCTTC. This codes for CASSSPGQGIYGYTF.

This clonotype was seen a few times. The genes are TRBV3-1 and TRBJ2-7; D is undetermined. CDR1 is LGHDT, CDR2 YNNKEL, per germline (reference sequence). Trimming took 0 bases from V and 0 from J, leaving 9 bases between them. This CDR3 contains 15 residues. The CDR3, as DNA: TGTGCCAGCAGCCAAGACGGATCCCCCTCCTACGAGCAGTACTTC. This translates into CASSQDGSPSYEQYF.

Only a few counts were recorded for this clonotype. The rearrangement uses TRBV28 and TRBJ2-4, with D maybe TRBD2 (6 bases). Per germline, CDR1 MDHEN and CDR2 SYDVKM. CDR3 length: 14 residues. The V end lost 5 bases, the J end lost 8 bases, and 16 bases lay between the germline ends. The CDR3 bases are TGTGCCAGCAGTCCTCGGGGGTTGGGTGACATTCAGTACTTC. Translated, it gives CASSPRGLGDIQYF.

V usage is TRBV12-3 or TRBV12-4 and J usage is TRBJ1-4; a weak D match, TRBD1 (5 bases). The CDR3 has 15 residues. With 2 bases removed from V and 5 bases from J, the gap between germline ends came to 12 bases. In nucleotides, the CDR3 is TGTGCCAGCAGTTTAAATAGGGGTAGGAATGAAAAACTGTTTTTT. Translated: CASSLNRGRNEKLFF.

V gene TRBV4-2 combines with J gene TRBJ2-3; D is undetermined. V lost 4 bases, J lost 4 bases, and 15 bases lay in between. Germline V gene data show CDR1 as LGHNA and CDR2 as YNFKEQ. This CDR3 has 15 amino acids. CDR3 protein: CASSRDFSGADTQYF. The CDR3 coding sequence is TGTGCCAGCAGCCGGGATTTCTCCGGTGCAGATACGCAGTATTTT.

This clonotype appeared a few times. The chain combines TRBV6-1 with TRBJ1-5; a possible D gene is TRBD1 (5 bases). Germline V CDR1 and CDR2: MNHNS, SASEGT. The V end was cut by 0 bases, the J end by 6 bases, with 12 bases between. This CDR3 is 15 amino acids long. CDR3 sequence reads: CASSEARGMGQPQHF. The CDR3 coding sequence is TGTGCCAGCAGTGAAGCACGGGGGATGGGTCAGCCCCAGCATTTT.

The chain combines TRBV5-6 with TRBJ1-4, with D maybe TRBD1 (5 bases). The CDR3 is 16 amino acids. Germline CDR1 reads SGHDT; CDR2 reads YYEEEE. V was clipped by 4 bases and J by 7 bases, with 20 bases between them. The CDR3 loop is CASSTRRGALGEKLFF. CDR3 bases: TGTGCCAGCAGCACACGTCGCGGGGCACTGGGTGAAAAACTGTTTTTT. Full variable domain (remainder filled in from reference TRBV5-6 and TRBJ1-4): DAGVTQSPTHLIKTRGQQVTLRCSPKSGHDTVSWYQQALGQGPQFIFQYYEEEERQRGNFPDRFSGHQFPNYSSELNVNALLLGDSALYLCASSTRRGALGEKLFFGSGTQLSVL.

The chain recombines TRBV7-2 with TRBJ1-3; no clear D gene. This CDR3 is built from 13 residues. Per germline, CDR1 SGHTA and CDR2 FQGNSA. With 5 bases removed from V and 4 bases from J, the gap between germline ends came to 9 bases. CDR3 in amino acids: CASSASPGNTIYF. CDR3 nucleotide sequence: TGTGCCAGCAGCGCCTCACCCGGAAACACCATATATTTT.

This clonotype has a single count. The V gene is TRBV24-1, the J gene TRBJ2-1; no firm D call. Trimming took 4 bases from V and 0 from J, leaving 12 bases between them. This CDR3 is built from 16 residues. Looked up from germline, CDR1 is KGHDR and CDR2 is SFDVKD. For the CDR3, the DNA is TGTGCCACCAGTGACGACCGACGGAGCTCCTACAATGAGCAGTTCTTC. It codes for CATSDDRRSSYNEQFF.

The chain employs TRBV20-1 and TRBJ1-1; 7 bases are shared with TRBD1. The germline CDR1 and CDR2 sequences are DFQATT and SNEGSKA (reference sequence). The length of the CDR3 is 12 residues. CDR3 region: CRAHRGGYEAFF. The DNA of the CDR3 is TGCAGGGCTCACAGGGGTGGGTACGAAGCTTTCTTT.

This clonotype appeared a few times. V is TRBV20-1 and J is TRBJ2-1; D unclear. CDR3 length: 13 residues. Germline V CDR1 and CDR2: DFQATT, SNEGSKA (reference sequence). The V and J ends lost 1 base and 4 bases respectively, with 8 bases between them. CDR3 protein: CSARAGQYNEQFF. In nucleotides, the CDR3 is TGCAGTGCTAGAGCTGGGCAGTACAATGAGCAGTTCTTC.

The CDR3 protein is CASSFPTGKFGNEQFF. The DNA for the CDR3 is TGTGCCAGCAGCTTCCCGACAGGGAAGTTTGGCAATGAGCAGTTCTTC. J is TRBJ2-1 and V is TRBV7-2, with TRBD1 matching 7 bases. Looked up from germline, CDR1 is SGHTA and CDR2 is FQGNSA. The CDR3 has 16 amino acids. Trimming removed 3 bases from V and 6 bases from J; junction bases left unmatched: 11.

This clonotype occurred many times. The CDR3 protein is CASSTQQGAHETQYF. Here the CDR3 DNA reads TGTGCCAGCAGCACCCAACAGGGGGCGCATGAGACCCAGTACTTC. V gene TRBV7-2 combines with J gene TRBJ2-5; 9 bases are a match to TRBD1. CDR3 size: 15 residues. J lost 5 bases, V lost 5 bases, and 9 bases had no gene match. Germline V CDR1 and CDR2: SGHTA, FQGNSA. Looking up the rest from reference TRBV7-2 and TRBJ2-5 gives the full variable domain: GAGVSQSPSNKVTEKGKDVELRCDPISGHTALYWYRQSLGQGLEFLIYFQGNSAPDKSGLPSDRFSAERTGGSVSTLTIQRTQQEDSAVYLCASSTQQGAHETQYFGPGTRLLVL.

This clonotype was seen more than once but under ten times. The V call is TRBV7-3, the J call TRBJ2-3; TRBD2 matches at 14 bases. The CDR3 spans 19 residues. Germline loops: CDR1 SGHTA, CDR2 FQGTGA. Trimming cost V 5 bases and J 0 bases; bases outside gene matches: 10. Here the CDR3 reads CASSPGTSGSLRSTDTQYF. The DNA of the CDR3 is TGTGCCAGCAGCCCCGGGACTAGCGGGAGTTTGAGGAGCACAGATACGCAGTATTTT.

The chain couples TRBV5-1 to TRBJ1-1; 7 nucleotides line up with TRBD1. From germline, CDR1 is SGHRS and CDR2 YFSETQ. This CDR3 is 15 amino acids long. Unmatched junction bases numbered 8, after V lost 4 bases and J lost 2 bases. CDR3: CASSNQGQLNTEAFF. DNA of the CDR3: TGCGCCAGCAGCAATCAGGGACAGCTAAACACTGAAGCTTTCTTT. Full variable domain (remainder filled in from reference TRBV5-1 and TRBJ1-1): KAGVTQTPRYLIKTRGQQVTLSCSPISGHRSVSWYQQTPGQGLQFLFEYFSETQRNKGNFPGRFSGRQFSNSRSEMNVSTLELGDSALYLCASSNQGQLNTEAFFGQGTRLTVV.

This clonotype was seen many times. The V gene is TRBV3-1, the J gene TRBJ2-1, with D possibly TRBD1 on 6 matching bases. The CDR3 runs 20 residues. V lost 3 bases and J lost 0, with 24 bases in between. Germline assignment: CDR1 LGHDT and CDR2 YNNKEL (reference sequence). The CDR3 bases are TGTGCCAGCAGCCACGTATCCCGTATGAGGACAGAAGTCTCCTACAATGAGCAGTTCTTC. It is translated as CASSHVSRMRTEVSYNEQFF.

The sample holds many counts of this clonotype. The V and J genes are TRBV6-2 or TRBV6-3 and TRBJ1-1, with D possibly being TRBD1 (6 bases). The V gene's germline CDR1 is MNHEY and CDR2 SVGEGT. The germline V and J ends were trimmed by 6 bases and 5 bases, with 13 bases remaining between them. CDR3 length: 13 amino acids. The CDR3 DNA reads TGTGCCAGCAGATACGCGGGGGCTACTGAAGCTTTCTTT. It translates to CASRYAGATEAFF.

The chain is built from TRBV10-3 and TRBJ1-2; D is unclear. The CDR3 extends over 13 amino acids. Germline V gene sequence: CDR1 ENHRY, CDR2 SYGVKD. Trimming pared 11 bases from V and 7 bases from J, leaving 20 bases between. This chain's CDR3 is CAVSPDTRGGYTF. CDR3 sequence (DNA): TGTGCCGTATCACCCGACACTCGGGGTGGCTACACCTTC.

The chain carries TRBV30 and TRBJ1-1, with D possibly TRBD1 on 5 matching bases. Deletions cut 0 bases from V and 4 bases from J, with 9 bases between. The CDR3 is 13 amino acids. Looked up from germline, CDR1 is GTSNPN and CDR2 is SVGIG (reference sequence). In DNA, the CDR3 is TGTGCCTGGAGTGTACTCAGGGCCACTGAAGCTTTCTTT. Protein sequence: CAWSVLRATEAFF.